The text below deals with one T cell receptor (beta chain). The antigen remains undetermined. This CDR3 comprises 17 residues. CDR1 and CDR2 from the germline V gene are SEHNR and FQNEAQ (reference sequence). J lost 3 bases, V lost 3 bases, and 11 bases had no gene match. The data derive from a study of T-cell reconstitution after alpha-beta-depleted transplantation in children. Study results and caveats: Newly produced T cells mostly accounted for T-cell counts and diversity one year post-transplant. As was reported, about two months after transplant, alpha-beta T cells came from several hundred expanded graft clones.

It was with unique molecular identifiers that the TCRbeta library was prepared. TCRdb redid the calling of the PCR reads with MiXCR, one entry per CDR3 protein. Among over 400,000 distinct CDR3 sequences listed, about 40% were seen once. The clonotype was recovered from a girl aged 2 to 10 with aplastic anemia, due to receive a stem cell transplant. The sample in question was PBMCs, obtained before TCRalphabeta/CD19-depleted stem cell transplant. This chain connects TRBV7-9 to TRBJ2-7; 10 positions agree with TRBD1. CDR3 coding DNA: TGTGCCAGCAGCTTCTTTGGACAGGGGGTGCATCTCTACGAGCAGTACTTC. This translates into CASSFFGQGVHLYEQYF.